This T cell receptor beta chain was recorded in a study of radiotherapy plus CTLA-4 blockade in lung cancer. CDR1 and CDR2 from the germline V gene are SGDLS and YYNGEE. This CDR3 is built from 17 residues. J lost 0 bases, V lost 3 bases, and 8 bases had no gene match. Clones were read by immunoSEQ multiplex PCR, and TCRdb kept only the in-frame ones, dropping some. The table shows 100,000 to 150,000 clones, with about 90% occurring only once. In regard to this clone: Antigen specificity is unknown.

Study-wide results and limits: Reported findings show early blood T cell clone dynamics, with interferon-beta, best predicted response. Blood saw expansion of tumor-derived TCR clones after radiotherapy plus ipilimumab.

Sequencing used peripheral blood, obtained from a patient treated with radiotherapy plus ipilimumab. The chain is built from TRBV9 and TRBJ2-2, with 7 bases identical to TRBD1. The source is a human donor with non-small cell lung cancer that progressed on radiotherapy plus ipilimumab. CDR3 in DNA: TGTGCCAGCAGCGGGCAGAAACAGGGGACGAACACCGGGGAGCTGTTTTTT. Protein: CASSGQKQGTNTGELFF. Based on the CDR3 plus reference TRBV9 and TRBJ2-2, the full variable domain is DSGVTQTPKHLITATGQRVTLRCSPRSGDLSVYWYQQSLDQGLQFLIQYYNGEERAKGNILERFSAQQFPDLHSELNLSSLELGDSALYFCASSGQKQGTNTGELFFGEGSRLTVL.